Detailed here is one TCR beta chain. Its antigen is not identified. This sample's time point: peripheral blood 6 weeks after treatment start. The sample originates from a study of PD-L1 blockade in urothelial cancer. Study-wide results and caveats: At the 3-week point, tumor-associated blood clones expanded more in durable-benefit patients.

Synthetic spike-ins, TCR analog templates, were added into each PCR. Sequencing was performed with immunoSEQ multiplex PCR; in TCRdb, only in-frame clones are kept and a portion is missing. The sample carries around 69,000 clones, more than 85% recorded once. This TCR was recovered from a woman of 80 years or more with urothelial cancer. This sample comprised PBMCs, obtained around atezolizumab (anti-PD-L1) treatment.

The CDR3 loop reads CASSYRGLLQETQYF. The CDR3 DNA reads as TGTGCCAGCAGTTATAGGGGGCTTTTACAAGAGACCCAGTACTTC. The chain combines TRBV28 with TRBJ2-5; TRBD1 aligns across 7 bases. The CDR3 has 15 residues. Germline trimming cut 4 bases from V and 2 bases from J; bases unmatched to any gene: 7. Per the germline V gene, CDR1 is MDHEN and CDR2 is SYDVKM.